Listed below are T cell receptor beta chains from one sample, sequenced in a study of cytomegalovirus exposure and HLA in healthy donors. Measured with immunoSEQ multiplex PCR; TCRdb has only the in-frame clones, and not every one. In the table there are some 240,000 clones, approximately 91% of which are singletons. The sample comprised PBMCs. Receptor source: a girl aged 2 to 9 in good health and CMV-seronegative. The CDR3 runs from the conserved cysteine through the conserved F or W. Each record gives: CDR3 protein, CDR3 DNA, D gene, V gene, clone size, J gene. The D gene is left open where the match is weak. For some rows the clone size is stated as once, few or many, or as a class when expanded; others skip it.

CDR3aa: CASSLDRGEITEAFF
CDR3nt: TGTGCCAGCAGCTTAGACAGGGGCGAGATAACTGAAGCTTTCTTT
d_gene: NA
v_gene: TRBV11-2
abundance: NA
j_gene: TRBJ1-1

CDR3aa: CASSLASGRALAKNIQYF
CDR3nt: TGTGCCAGCAGCTTGGCTAGCGGGAGGGCTCTAGCCAAAAACATTCAGTACTTC
d_gene: TRBD2
v_gene: TRBV5-4
abundance: once
j_gene: TRBJ2-4

CDR3aa: CASSSTVSSYNEQFF
CDR3nt: TGTGCCAGCAGCTCCACCGTTAGCTCCTACAATGAGCAGTTCTTC
d_gene: NA
v_gene: TRBV7-3
abundance: NA
j_gene: TRBJ2-1

CDR3aa: CASSITQGTGLDYEQYF
CDR3nt: TGTGCCAGTAGTATAACCCAAGGGACAGGGCTCGACTACGAGCAGTACTTC
d_gene: TRBD1
v_gene: TRBV19
abundance: NA
j_gene: TRBJ2-7

CDR3aa: CASEGGTSRNYNEQFF
CDR3nt: TGTGCCAGTGAGGGTGGAACTAGCAGAAATTACAATGAGCAGTTCTTC
d_gene: NA
v_gene: TRBV2
abundance: NA
j_gene: TRBJ2-1

CDR3aa: CASSFLGTGSAFF
CDR3nt: TGTGCCAGCAGTTTCCTCGGGACAGGGTCTGCTTTCTTT
d_gene: TRBD1
v_gene: TRBV6-5
abundance: NA
j_gene: TRBJ1-1

CDR3aa: CASSDDREETQYF
CDR3nt: TGTGCCAGCAGTGACGACAGAGAAGAGACCCAGTACTTC
d_gene: NA
v_gene: TRBV6-1
abundance: NA
j_gene: TRBJ2-5

CDR3aa: CASSTGTSGRAYNEQFF
CDR3nt: TGCGCCAGCAGCACCGGGACTAGCGGGAGGGCCTACAATGAGCAGTTCTTC
d_gene: TRBD2
v_gene: TRBV5-1
abundance: NA
j_gene: TRBJ2-1

CDR3aa: CASSTSDTQYF
CDR3nt: TGTGCCAGTAGTACCTCTGATACGCAGTATTTT
d_gene: NA
v_gene: TRBV19
abundance: NA
j_gene: TRBJ2-3

CDR3aa: CASSLTGQASSYNEQFF
CDR3nt: TGCGCCAGCAGCCTAACCGGACAGGCAAGCTCCTACAATGAGCAGTTCTTC
d_gene: TRBD1
v_gene: TRBV5-1
abundance: NA
j_gene: TRBJ2-1

CDR3aa: CASREAGQETQYF
CDR3nt: TGTGCCAGTAGAGAAGCAGGGCAAGAGACCCAGTACTTC
d_gene: NA
v_gene: TRBV19
abundance: NA
j_gene: TRBJ2-5

CDR3aa: CAWSKGQLSSYNSPLHF
CDR3nt: TGTGCCTGGAGTAAGGGACAGCTCAGCTCCTATAATTCACCCCTCCACTTT
d_gene: TRBD1
v_gene: TRBV30
abundance: NA
j_gene: TRBJ1-6

CDR3aa: CASSPTRTGGANTEAFF
CDR3nt: TGTGCCAGCAGCCCGACCCGGACGGGTGGGGCGAACACTGAAGCTTTCTTT
d_gene: NA
v_gene: TRBV13
abundance: NA
j_gene: TRBJ1-1

CDR3aa: CASSTLAPSYNEQFF
CDR3nt: TGTGCCAGTAGTACTTTGGCTCCATCCTACAATGAGCAGTTCTTC
d_gene: NA
v_gene: TRBV19
abundance: NA
j_gene: TRBJ2-1

CDR3aa: CASSLYSGGGQYF
CDR3nt: TGTGCCAGCAGCTTATATTCAGGCGGGGGTCAGTACTTC
d_gene: TRBD2
v_gene: TRBV13
abundance: NA
j_gene: TRBJ2-4

CDR3aa: CASSEWGQVNTEAFF
CDR3nt: TGCGCCAGCAGTGAGTGGGGGCAGGTGAACACTGAAGCTTTCTTT
d_gene: NA
v_gene: TRBV10-2
abundance: NA
j_gene: TRBJ1-1

CDR3aa: CAWSGVRSSRNEQFF
CDR3nt: TGTGCCTGGAGTGGGGTGAGGTCCAGTAGAAATGAGCAGTTCTTC
d_gene: NA
v_gene: TRBV30
abundance: NA
j_gene: TRBJ2-1

CDR3aa: CASIHDRGGAGELFF
CDR3nt: TGTGCCAGCATTCATGACAGGGGGGGCGCCGGGGAGCTGTTTTTT
d_gene: TRBD1
v_gene: TRBV2
abundance: NA
j_gene: TRBJ2-2

CDR3aa: CASSAQGARGEKLFF
CDR3nt: TGTGCCAGTAGTGCACAGGGGGCGCGAGGTGAAAAACTGTTTTTT
d_gene: TRBD1
v_gene: TRBV19
abundance: NA
j_gene: TRBJ1-4

CDR3aa: CSVEGTATGELFF
CDR3nt: TGCAGCGTTGAAGGCACAGCCACCGGGGAGCTGTTTTTT
d_gene: NA
v_gene: TRBV29-1
abundance: once
j_gene: TRBJ2-2

CDR3aa: CASSPKDRTFYEQYF
CDR3nt: TGTGCCAGCTCACCCAAGGACAGGACCTTCTACGAGCAGTACTTC
d_gene: TRBD1
v_gene: TRBV18
abundance: NA
j_gene: TRBJ2-7

CDR3aa: CASSLAGGFDGYTF
CDR3nt: TGTGCCAGCAGCTTGGCCGGAGGTTTTGATGGCTACACCTTC
d_gene: NA
v_gene: TRBV5-5
abundance: NA
j_gene: TRBJ1-2

CDR3aa: CASSFVQGYEQYF
CDR3nt: TGTGCCAGCAGCTTCGTACAGGGTTACGAGCAGTACTTC
d_gene: NA
v_gene: TRBV5-6
abundance: NA
j_gene: TRBJ2-7

CDR3aa: CASSSLAGSNEQFF
CDR3nt: TGCGCCAGCAGCTCCCTAGCGGGATCAAATGAGCAGTTCTTC
d_gene: TRBD2
v_gene: TRBV5-1
abundance: NA
j_gene: TRBJ2-1

CDR3aa: CASSQTGPWDEQFF
CDR3nt: TGTGCCAGCTCACAAACAGGACCGTGGGATGAGCAGTTCTTC
d_gene: NA
v_gene: TRBV18
abundance: NA
j_gene: TRBJ2-1

CDR3aa: CASSSGGKGGEQYF
CDR3nt: TGCGCCAGCAGCTCCGGGGGAAAGGGAGGCGAGCAGTACTTC
d_gene: NA
v_gene: TRBV5-1
abundance: once
j_gene: TRBJ2-7

CDR3aa: CASSQATGNFAPLHF
CDR3nt: TGTGCCAGCAGCCAAGCGACAGGGAATTTCGCACCCCTCCACTTT
d_gene: TRBD1
v_gene: TRBV4-2
abundance: NA
j_gene: TRBJ1-6

CDR3aa: CASTTAGPGLKQYF
CDR3nt: TGTGCCAGCACCACCGCCGGCCCCGGGTTGAAGCAGTACTTC
d_gene: NA
v_gene: TRBV2
abundance: NA
j_gene: TRBJ2-7

CDR3aa: CASSFPLGGSTNEQFF
CDR3nt: TGTGCCAGCAGTTTCCCCCTCGGTGGGAGTACCAATGAGCAGTTCTTC
d_gene: NA
v_gene: TRBV27
abundance: NA
j_gene: TRBJ2-1

CDR3aa: CASSLRTSASSYEQYF
CDR3nt: TGTGCCAGCAGCCTTCGGACTAGCGCCAGCTCCTACGAGCAGTACTTC
d_gene: TRBD2
v_gene: TRBV5-5
abundance: NA
j_gene: TRBJ2-7

CDR3aa: CASSQGLAGEPSYEQYF
CDR3nt: TGTGCCAGCAGCCAGGGACTAGCGGGAGAGCCCTCCTACGAGCAGTACTTC
d_gene: TRBD2
v_gene: TRBV9
abundance: NA
j_gene: TRBJ2-7

CDR3aa: CASRVGRANEKLFF
CDR3nt: TGTGCCAGCAGGGTCGGGAGGGCTAATGAAAAACTGTTTTTT
d_gene: NA
v_gene: TRBV28
abundance: once
j_gene: TRBJ1-4

CDR3aa: CASSRQGLETQYF
CDR3nt: TGTGCCAGCAGCCGACAGGGTTTAGAGACCCAGTACTTC
d_gene: TRBD1
v_gene: TRBV5-5
abundance: NA
j_gene: TRBJ2-5

CDR3aa: CASSLGQGGTEAFF
CDR3nt: TGTGCCAGCAGCTTGGGACAGGGTGGGACTGAAGCTTTCTTT
d_gene: TRBD1
v_gene: TRBV5-4
abundance: NA
j_gene: TRBJ1-1

CDR3aa: CASSLGVEGDTQYF
CDR3nt: TGTGCCAGCAGCTTGGGGGTGGAGGGAGATACGCAGTATTTT
d_gene: NA
v_gene: TRBV5-6
abundance: NA
j_gene: TRBJ2-3

CDR3aa: CASSESWTSGGNTDTQYF
CDR3nt: TGCGCCAGCAGTGAGTCATGGACTAGCGGGGGGAACACAGATACGCAGTATTTT
d_gene: TRBD2
v_gene: TRBV10-1
abundance: NA
j_gene: TRBJ2-3

CDR3aa: CASRPPSGGAGELFF
CDR3nt: TGTGCCAGCCGTCCACCTAGCGGGGGTGCCGGGGAGCTGTTTTTT
d_gene: TRBD2
v_gene: TRBV6-1
abundance: NA
j_gene: TRBJ2-2

CDR3aa: CASSFGQGTYEQYF
CDR3nt: TGCGCCAGCAGCTTTGGACAGGGGACCTACGAGCAGTACTTC
d_gene: TRBD1
v_gene: TRBV5-1
abundance: NA
j_gene: TRBJ2-7

CDR3aa: CASSGGRTGTSSYNEQFF
CDR3nt: TGTGCCAGCAGCGGAGGTCGTACCGGGACTAGCTCCTACAATGAGCAGTTCTTC
d_gene: TRBD2
v_gene: TRBV7-9
abundance: NA
j_gene: TRBJ2-1

CDR3aa: CASSLFLSATNEKLFF
CDR3nt: TGTGCCAGCAGCTTGTTCTTATCGGCAACTAATGAAAAACTGTTTTTT
d_gene: NA
v_gene: TRBV5-6
abundance: once
j_gene: TRBJ1-4

CDR3aa: CASSHRGSNTEAFF
CDR3nt: TGTGCCAGCAGCCACAGGGGATCTAACACTGAAGCTTTCTTT
d_gene: TRBD1
v_gene: TRBV7-9
abundance: NA
j_gene: TRBJ1-1

CDR3aa: CSVEDVNTEAFF
CDR3nt: TGCAGCGTTGAAGACGTGAACACTGAAGCTTTCTTT
d_gene: NA
v_gene: TRBV29-1
abundance: NA
j_gene: TRBJ1-1